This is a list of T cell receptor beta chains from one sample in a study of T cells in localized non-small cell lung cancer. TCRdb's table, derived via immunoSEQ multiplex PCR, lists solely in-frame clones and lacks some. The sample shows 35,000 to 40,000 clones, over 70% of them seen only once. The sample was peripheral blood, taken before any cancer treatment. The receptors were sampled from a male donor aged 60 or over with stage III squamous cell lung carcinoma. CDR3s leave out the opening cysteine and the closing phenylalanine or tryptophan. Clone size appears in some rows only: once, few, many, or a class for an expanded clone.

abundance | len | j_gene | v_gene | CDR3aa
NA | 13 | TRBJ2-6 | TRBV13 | ASSSQSSGANVLT
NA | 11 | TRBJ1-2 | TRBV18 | ASSPQDAYGYT
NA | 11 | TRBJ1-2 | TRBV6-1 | ASSDLQGSGYT
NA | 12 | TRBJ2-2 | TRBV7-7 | ASSLGPSTGELF
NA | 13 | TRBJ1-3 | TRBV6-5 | ASKADSLSGNTIY
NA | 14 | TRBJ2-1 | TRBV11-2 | ASSLGSAGGGNEQF
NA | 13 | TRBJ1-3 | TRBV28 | ASSRPGEYGNTIY
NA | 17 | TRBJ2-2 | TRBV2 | ASSERGAGRSQNTGELF
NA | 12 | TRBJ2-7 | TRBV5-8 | ASTVSGSPYEQY
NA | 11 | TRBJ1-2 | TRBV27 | ASSRDRGYGYT
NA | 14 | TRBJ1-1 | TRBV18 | ASSPPSTASNTEAF
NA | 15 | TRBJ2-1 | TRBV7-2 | ASSSGLAESSYNEQF
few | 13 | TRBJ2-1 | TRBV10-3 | AINPRGQRTDEQF
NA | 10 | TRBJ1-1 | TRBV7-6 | ASSLQGGEAF
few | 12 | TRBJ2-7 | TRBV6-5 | ASSRTSGGYEQY
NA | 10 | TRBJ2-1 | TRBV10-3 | AIMGELDEQF
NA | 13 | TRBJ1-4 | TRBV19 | ASTSRGQFNEKLF
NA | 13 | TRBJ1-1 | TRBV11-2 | ASSSYLGANTEAF
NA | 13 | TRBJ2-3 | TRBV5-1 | ASSFSTGGRDTQY
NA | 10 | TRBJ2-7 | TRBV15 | ATSRDLYEQY
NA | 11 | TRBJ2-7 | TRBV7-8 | ASSIDRSYEQY
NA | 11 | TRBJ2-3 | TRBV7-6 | ASSLVSADTQY
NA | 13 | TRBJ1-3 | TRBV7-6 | ASSSPWAGRNTIY
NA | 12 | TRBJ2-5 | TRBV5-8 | ASSHGTSGETQY
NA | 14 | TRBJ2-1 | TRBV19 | ASSRDLAGVGNEQF
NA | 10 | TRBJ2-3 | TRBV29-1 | SGRLATDTQY
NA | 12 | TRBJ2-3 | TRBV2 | ASSLDATRDTQY
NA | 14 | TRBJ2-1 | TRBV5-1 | ASSSAPGPGNNEQF
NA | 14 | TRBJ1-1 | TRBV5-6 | ASSLTSTGLNTEAF
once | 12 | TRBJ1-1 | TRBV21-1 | ASSKRQGTTEAF
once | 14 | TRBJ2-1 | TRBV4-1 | ASSQRAGTGPNEQF
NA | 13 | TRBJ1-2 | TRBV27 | ASSRSGTQNYGYT
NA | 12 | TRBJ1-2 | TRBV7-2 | ASSLEGANYGYT
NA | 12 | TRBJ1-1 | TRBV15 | ATSRGGEGAEAF
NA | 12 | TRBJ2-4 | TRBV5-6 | ASSLAGTKNIQY
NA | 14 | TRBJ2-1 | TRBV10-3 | AISESVSGRDNEQF
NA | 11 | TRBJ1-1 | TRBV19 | ASRDRGQTEAF
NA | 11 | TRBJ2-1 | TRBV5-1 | ASSPSQGNEQF
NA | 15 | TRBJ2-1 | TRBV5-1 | ASSVGTSPSYGNEQF
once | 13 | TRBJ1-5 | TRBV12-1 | ASSFAGLCNQPQH
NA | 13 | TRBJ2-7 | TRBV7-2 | ASSPSGTETYEQY
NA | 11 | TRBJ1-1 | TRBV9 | ASSVVLGAVAF
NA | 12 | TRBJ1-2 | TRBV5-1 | ASEVGGQGYGYT
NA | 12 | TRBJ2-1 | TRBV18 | ASSPAGGPSEQF
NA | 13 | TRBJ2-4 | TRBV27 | ASSRLYGPKNIQY
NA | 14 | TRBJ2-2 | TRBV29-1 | SVPATNWGLTGELF
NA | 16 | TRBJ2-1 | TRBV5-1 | ASSLGLAGAGSGNEQF
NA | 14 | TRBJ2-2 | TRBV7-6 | ASSLVIAGNTGELF
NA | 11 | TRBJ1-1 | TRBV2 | ASKDPVDTEAF
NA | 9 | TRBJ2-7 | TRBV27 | ASSLGYEQY
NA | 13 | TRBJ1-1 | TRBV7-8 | ASTTGVGRASEAF
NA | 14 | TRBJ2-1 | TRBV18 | ASSPPGQGVPNEQF
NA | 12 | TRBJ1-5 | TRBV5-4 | ASSPGPSNQPQH
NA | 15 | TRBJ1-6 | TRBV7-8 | ASSPRLRGKCNSPLH
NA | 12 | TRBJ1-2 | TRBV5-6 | ASSPAGFGYGYT